A selection of T cell receptor beta chains follows, all from one sample in a study of cytomegalovirus exposure and HLA in healthy donors. Only in-frame clones appear in the TCRdb table, and some are missing; sequencing was by immunoSEQ multiplex PCR. The sample shows over 150,000 clones, 65% to 85% of them seen only once. What was sequenced was PBMCs. The receptors come from a man aged 18 to 30 in good health and CMV-seronegative. Each CDR3 is given with its conserved first and last residue. D genes are given only for firm matches. Clone size is shown for a subset of rows, as once, few, many or a class of expanded clone.

TRBJ2-2,-,-,TRBV28,CASSRGYPVPGELFF,TGTGCCAGCAGCCGGGGATACCCGGTACCCGGGGAGCTGTTTTTT
TRBJ2-7,-,TRBD1,TRBV27,CASSLLQGASEQYF,TGTGCCAGCAGTTTATTACAGGGGGCCAGCGAGCAGTACTTC
TRBJ2-3,few,-,TRBV7-2,CASSFGDADTQYF,TGTGCCAGCAGCTTCGGGGATGCCGATACGCAGTATTTT
TRBJ1-5,-,TRBD1,TRBV7-8,CASSTAGTVGNQPQHF,TGTGCCAGCAGCACCGCCGGGACAGTCGGCAATCAGCCCCAGCATTTT
TRBJ1-4,-,-,TRBV6-1,CASSESLATNEKLFF,TGTGCCAGCAGTGAGTCCCTCGCAACTAATGAAAAACTGTTTTTT
TRBJ2-4,-,-,TRBV18,CASSTATKNSQYF,TGTGCCAGCTCAACCGCTACCAAAAACAGTCAGTACTTC
TRBJ1-1,-,-,TRBV10-3,CAISESRGLNTEAFF,TGTGCCATCAGTGAGTCCCGGGGTTTGAACACTGAAGCTTTCTTT
TRBJ2-1,-,-,TRBV19,CASSTNSYNEQFF,TGTGCCAGTAGTACCAACTCCTACAATGAGCAGTTCTTC
TRBJ1-5,once,TRBD1,TRBV19,CASSIDKDRLSNQPQHF,TGTGCCAGTAGTATAGATAAGGACAGGTTAAGCAATCAGCCCCAGCATTTT
TRBJ2-3,-,TRBD1,TRBV30,CARRGDRGRTDTQYF,TGTGCCCGAAGGGGGGACAGGGGGCGCACAGATACGCAGTATTTT
TRBJ2-1,-,TRBD2,TRBV5-6,CASSLRERGYNEQFF,TGTGCCAGCAGCTTGCGGGAGCGGGGTTACAATGAGCAGTTCTTC
TRBJ1-2,-,-,TRBV7-2,CASSLVGSGRDYGYTF,TGTGCCAGCAGCTTAGTAGGTAGCGGCAGGGACTATGGCTACACCTTC
TRBJ1-4,once,TRBD1,TRBV5-1,CASSLDQGQGIGKLFF,TGCGCCAGCAGCTTGGATCAGGGACAGGGAATAGGAAAACTGTTTTTT
TRBJ2-5,few,-,TRBV9,CASSVSGVGKETQYF,TGTGCCAGCAGCGTTTCAGGGGTTGGGAAAGAGACCCAGTACTTC
TRBJ1-2,-,TRBD1,TRBV27,CASSLSGIGQGVNYGYTF,TGTGCCAGCAGTTTATCTGGGATCGGGCAGGGGGTTAACTATGGCTACACCTTC
TRBJ2-3,-,TRBD1,TRBV19,CASSKTGDTDTQYF,TGTGCCAGTAGTAAAACAGGGGACACAGATACGCAGTATTTT
TRBJ2-1,-,-,TRBV10-3,CAISGGGMSYNEQFF,TGTGCCATCAGTGGAGGTGGAATGTCCTACAATGAGCAGTTCTTC
TRBJ2-1,-,-,TRBV29-1,CSVEEGQRGPYNEQFF,TGCAGCGTTGAAGAGGGTCAAAGGGGCCCCTACAATGAGCAGTTCTTC
TRBJ2-5,-,TRBD1,TRBV6-4,CASSPWDSQETQYF,TGTGCCAGCAGTCCATGGGACAGCCAAGAGACCCAGTACTTC
TRBJ1-1,-,TRBD1,TRBV11-2,CASSLVLGQGASRTEAFF,TGTGCCAGCAGCTTAGTCTTAGGCCAGGGGGCAAGTCGGACTGAAGCTTTCTTT
TRBJ2-7,once,-,TRBV7-2,CASSLEQGYEQYF,TGTGCCAGCAGCTTAGAACAGGGCTACGAGCAGTACTTC
TRBJ1-1,-,-,TRBV6-5,CASSYGAGMNTEAFF,TGTGCCAGCAGTTACGGGGCGGGGATGAACACTGAAGCTTTCTTT
TRBJ2-7,-,-,TRBV4-2,CASSQITGEQYF,TGTGCCAGCAGCCAAATAACAGGCGAGCAGTACTTC
TRBJ1-1,-,TRBD1,TRBV4-1,CASSQAQGGRAFF,TGCGCCAGCAGCCAAGCTCAGGGGGGACGGGCTTTCTTT
TRBJ2-6,-,-,TRBV11-3,CASSPSRGSGANVLTF,TGTGCCAGCAGCCCCTCGCGGGGCTCTGGGGCCAACGTCCTGACTTTC
TRBJ1-1,few,TRBD1,TRBV2,CASSGQGTEAFF,TGTGCCAGCAGTGGACAGGGCACTGAAGCTTTCTTT
TRBJ2-3,-,-,TRBV5-1,CASSLAGDPLITDTQYF,TGCGCCAGCAGCTTGGCGGGAGATCCCCTGATCACAGATACGCAGTATTTT
TRBJ1-1,-,-,TRBV15,CATSRVYDSAAFF,TGTGCCACCAGCAGAGTTTACGACAGCGCAGCTTTCTTT
TRBJ1-4,-,TRBD1,TRBV7-9,CASSSPDRGLEKLFF,TGTGCCAGCAGCTCGCCGGACAGGGGGCTTGAAAAACTGTTTTTT
TRBJ1-6,-,-,TRBV7-2,CASSPTRPYNSPLHF,TGTGCCAGCAGCCCGACTCGGCCCTATAATTCACCCCTCCACTTT
TRBJ2-5,-,-,TRBV2,CASTLRNGQETQYF,TGTGCCAGCACTTTACGAAACGGCCAAGAGACCCAGTACTTC
TRBJ2-2,-,TRBD2,TRBV4-2,CASSQDLGLVGSGGQNTGELFF,TGTGCCAGCAGCCAAGATCTTGGGCTAGTTGGTAGCGGGGGGCAGAACACCGGGGAGCTGTTTTTT
TRBJ1-1,-,-,TRBV10-3,CAISDLRNTEAFF,TGTGCCATCAGTGATCTCCGGAACACTGAAGCTTTCTTT
TRBJ1-6,once,-,TRBV7-9,CSSSPQASSYNSPLHF,TGTTCCAGCAGCCCTCAAGCGAGCTCCTATAATTCACCCCTCCACTTT
TRBJ2-5,once,TRBD2,TRBV7-9,CSSSLTSGGNQETQYF,TGTTCCAGCAGCTTGACTAGCGGGGGGAATCAAGAGACCCAGTACTTC
TRBJ1-3,few,-,TRBV28,CASSSHYASAGNTIYF,TGTGCCAGCAGTTCTCACTACGCAAGCGCTGGAAACACCATATATTTT
TRBJ2-3,-,-,TRBV14,CASSKWETDTQYF,TGTGCCAGCAGCAAATGGGAGACAGATACGCAGTATTTT
TRBJ1-1,-,-,TRBV6-4,CASSDPRRGRANTEAFF,TGTGCCAGCAGTGACCCCCGCAGAGGCAGGGCAAACACTGAAGCTTTCTTT
TRBJ1-6,-,-,TRBV6-1,CAPRPGRTYNSPLHF,TGTGCCCCCAGGCCAGGCCGAACCTATAATTCACCCCTCCACTTT
TRBJ2-7,-,TRBD1,TRBV7-2,CASSNDRVEQYF,TGTGCCAGCAGCAACGACAGGGTCGAGCAGTACTTC
TRBJ1-3,-,TRBD1,TRBV2,CASMTGGYGPNTIYF,TGTGCCAGCATGACAGGGGGCTATGGTCCCAACACCATATATTTT
TRBJ1-4,-,-,TRBV7-9,CASSLYREVTEKLFF,TGCGCCAGCAGCCTCTACAGGGAAGTGACTGAAAAACTGTTTTTT
TRBJ1-2,-,TRBD1,TRBV27,CASSLSPQGALPGYTF,TGTGCCAGCAGTTTGTCGCCACAGGGGGCGCTTCCTGGCTACACCTTC
TRBJ2-7,once,TRBD1,TRBV5-4,CASTGTGTYEQYF,TGTGCCAGCACCGGGACAGGGACCTACGAGCAGTACTTC
TRBJ2-2,-,TRBD2,TRBV5-1,CASSLAGTSGGLNTGELFF,TGCGCCAGCAGCTTGGCGGGGACTAGCGGGGGCTTGAACACCGGGGAGCTGTTTTTT
TRBJ2-5,-,TRBD1,TRBV4-1,CASSQGTGGWEEETQYF,TGCGCCAGCAGCCAAGGGACAGGGGGTTGGGAGGAAGAGACCCAGTACTTC
TRBJ2-5,-,-,TRBV7-2,CASSLRLGGGETQYF,TGTGCCAGCAGCTTACGGTTGGGGGGAGGAGAGACCCAGTACTTC
TRBJ2-7,-,-,TRBV6-6,CASSPLYEQYF,TGTGCCAGCAGCCCATTGTACGAGCAGTACTTC
TRBJ1-2,-,-,TRBV27,CASSLSRGGNYGYTF,TGTGCCAGCAGTTTATCCAGGGGAGGGAACTATGGCTACACCTTC
TRBJ2-1,many,TRBD2,TRBV7-2,CASSAVAGSSYNEQFF,TGTGCCAGCAGCGCCGTAGCGGGGAGCTCCTACAATGAGCAGTTCTTC
TRBJ2-2,once,-,TRBV5-1,CASSETGNTGELFF,TGCGCCAGCAGTGAGACAGGAAACACCGGGGAGCTGTTTTTT
TRBJ1-1,-,-,TRBV5-6,CASSTPGSNTEAFF,TGTGCCAGCAGCACACCCGGGTCGAACACTGAAGCTTTCTTT
TRBJ1-2,once,TRBD1,TRBV4-3,CASSRDRGYYGYTF,TGCGCCAGCAGCCGGGACAGGGGATACTATGGCTACACCTTC
TRBJ1-5,-,-,TRBV7-2,CASSLAAGSNQPQHF,TGTGCCAGCAGCTTAGCCGCGGGCAGCAATCAGCCCCAGCATTTT
TRBJ1-2,once,-,TRBV10-3,CAISDFSPNYGYTF,TGTGCCATCAGTGATTTTAGTCCAAACTATGGCTACACCTTC
TRBJ2-1,-,TRBD2,TRBV9,CASSVTGTSSSYNEQFF,TGTGCCAGCAGCGTTACCGGGACTAGCAGCTCCTACAATGAGCAGTTCTTC
TRBJ2-7,once,TRBD2,TRBV6-5,CACRGGHSYEQYF,TGTGCCTGCCGCGGGGGGCACTCCTACGAGCAGTACTTC
TRBJ2-6,-,TRBD1,TRBV6-1,CASGGQISGANVLTF,TGTGCCAGCGGGGGACAGATCTCTGGGGCTAACGTCCTGACTTTC